A selection of T cell receptor beta chains follows, all from one sample in a study of T cells in pancreatic ductal adenocarcinoma. The protocol was immunoSEQ multiplex PCR, while the TCRdb copy is restricted to in-frame clones and leaves out a portion. The profile shows over 85,000 clones, nearly 95% of them singletons. The sample consisted of PBMCs. The receptors were gathered from a human donor with pancreatic ductal adenocarcinoma. Both conserved end residues are part of each CDR3. A D gene is named only where the DNA matches it firmly. Size is omitted from some rows. Given values are once, few, many or a class for expanded clones.

TRBJ1-1 TRBV7-2 - - CASSFGRGVLNTEAFF TGTGCCAGCAGCTTCGGGAGGGGTGTGTTAAACACTGAAGCTTTCTTT
TRBJ2-5 TRBV4-1 - TRBD2 CASSQGPAGGETQYF TGCGCCAGCAGCCAGGGCCCCGCGGGAGGAGAGACCCAGTACTTC
TRBJ1-3 TRBV19 - - CASSTHQGLGNTIYF TGTGCCAGTAGTACACACCAGGGCCTTGGAAACACCATATATTTT
TRBJ2-5 TRBV11-1 - - CASRTGEDQETQYF TGTGCCAGCAGAACAGGGGAGGACCAAGAGACCCAGTACTTC
TRBJ2-5 TRBV30 - - CAWSASGETQYF TGTGCCTGGAGTGCGAGCGGGGAGACCCAGTACTTC
TRBJ2-3 TRBV28 - TRBD1 CASSSFDRATSTDTQYF TGTGCCAGCAGTTCCTTCGACAGGGCTACTAGCACAGATACGCAGTATTTT
TRBJ2-7 TRBV5-1 few TRBD1 CASSLVGQGNNEQYF TGCGCCAGCAGCTTGGTTGGACAGGGTAATAACGAGCAGTACTTC
TRBJ1-1 TRBV6-6 - - CASRWEGINTEAFF TGTGCCAGCCGCTGGGAGGGGATCAACACTGAAGCTTTCTTT
TRBJ2-1 TRBV27 - TRBD2 CASSRTSGNNEQFF TGTGCCAGCAGCCGGACTAGCGGGAATAATGAGCAGTTCTTC
TRBJ1-4 TRBV11-2 - - CASSVQGNEKLFF TGTGCCAGCAGCGTACAGGGTAATGAAAAACTGTTTTTT
TRBJ1-1 TRBV18 - TRBD1 CASSPRTGEAFF TGTGCCAGCTCACCAAGGACAGGGGAAGCTTTCTTT
TRBJ2-7 TRBV7-2 once - CASSLARELVRYF TGTGCCAGCAGCTTAGCGCGGGAATTGGTCAGGTACTTC
TRBJ1-4 TRBV5-1 - - CASSYSPGLGEKLFF TGCGCCAGCAGCTACAGTCCTGGGTTGGGTGAAAAACTGTTTTTT
TRBJ1-2 TRBV10-3 - - CAISEGAGNYGYTF TGTGCCATCAGTGAGGGCGCAGGGAACTATGGCTACACCTTC
TRBJ2-7 TRBV4-1 - TRBD1 CASSPRQGAYEQYF TGCGCCAGCAGCCCCCGACAGGGGGCTTACGAGCAGTACTTC
TRBJ1-4 TRBV29-1 - - CSVQPLPANEKLFF TGCAGCGTTCAACCCCTTCCCGCGAATGAAAAACTGTTTTTT
TRBJ2-1 TRBV14 - TRBD1 CASSQGQGFRFF TGTGCCAGCAGCCAGGGACAGGGATTTAGGTTCTTC
TRBJ2-5 TRBV7-8 - - CASTRNSWSGIGQETQYF TGTGCCAGCACCCGTAATTCTTGGAGTGGTATCGGGCAAGAGACCCAGTACTTC
TRBJ2-5 TRBV7-9 - - CASSADSGFQEKWYF TGTGCCAGCAGCGCAGATAGCGGCTTCCAAGAGAAGTGGTACTTC
TRBJ2-3 TRBV29-1 - TRBD1 CSVKAGTGTDTQYF TGCAGCGTGAAGGCCGGGACAGGCACAGATACGCAGTATTTT
TRBJ1-2 TRBV18 once - CASSPRSGGYTF TGTGCCAGCTCACCCCGGTCCGGGGGCTACACCTTC
TRBJ1-5 TRBV6-1 - - CASSESGEKTSAGHF TGTGCCAGCAGTGAATCTGGAGAAAAAACCTCAGCGGGGCATTTT
TRBJ2-3 TRBV7-9 - TRBD2 CASSLTLAGGQDTQYF TGTGCCAGCAGCTTAACCCTAGCGGGAGGGCAAGATACGCAGTATTTT
TRBJ2-5 TRBV2 - - CASRLVGETQYF TGTGCCAGCAGGCTAGTAGGCGAGACCCAGTACTTC
TRBJ2-3 TRBV29-1 - TRBD2 CSVLSPLAGGADTQYF TGCAGCGTTCTCTCTCCATTAGCGGGGGGGGCAGATACGCAGTATTTT
TRBJ1-1 TRBV6-5 - TRBD1 CASSYYSGQSNTEAFF TGTGCCAGCAGTTACTATTCGGGACAGTCAAACACTGAAGCTTTCTTT